This TCR beta chain originates from a study of blood T cell repertoires in COVID-19. Study context: Samples representing acute and convalescent COVID-19 were sourced from the United States, Italy and Spain.

Trimming cost V 3 bases and J 5 bases, with 14 bases left between them. The CDR3 consists of 14 residues. CDR1 and CDR2 from the germline V gene are SGHRS and YFSETQ. Authors' processing steps: Scientists estimated how many nucleated cells there were by amplifying reference gene primers. Sequencing was performed with immunoSEQ multiplex PCR; in TCRdb, only in-frame clones are kept and a portion is missing. That table furnishes V, J and clone size, whereas the DNA furnished D and trimming. Of just over 150,000 clones in the sample, roughly 88% were seen once. The origin of this receptor is a woman between 50 and 59 years old with acute or convalescent COVID-19. The chain has TRBV5-1 and TRBJ1-1, with D possibly matching TRBD1 (6 bases). Source material: peripheral blood. The CDR3 nucleotides read TGCGCCAGCAGCTCAGACAGGACAAGGACTGAAGCTTTCTTT. Residues: CASSSDRTRTEAFF.